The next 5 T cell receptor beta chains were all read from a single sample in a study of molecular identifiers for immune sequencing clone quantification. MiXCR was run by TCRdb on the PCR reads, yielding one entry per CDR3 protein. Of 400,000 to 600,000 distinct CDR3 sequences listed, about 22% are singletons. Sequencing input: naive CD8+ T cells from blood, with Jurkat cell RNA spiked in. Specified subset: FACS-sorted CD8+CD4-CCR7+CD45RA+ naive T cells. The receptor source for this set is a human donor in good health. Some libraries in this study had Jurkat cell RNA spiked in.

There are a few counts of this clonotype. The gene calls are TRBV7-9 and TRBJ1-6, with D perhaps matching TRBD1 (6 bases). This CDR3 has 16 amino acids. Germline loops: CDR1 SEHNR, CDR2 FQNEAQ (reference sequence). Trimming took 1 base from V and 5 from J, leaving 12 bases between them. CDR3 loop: CASSLVARGNNSPLHF. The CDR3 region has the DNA TGTGCCAGCAGCTTAGTGGCCAGGGGCAATAATTCACCCCTCCACTTT.

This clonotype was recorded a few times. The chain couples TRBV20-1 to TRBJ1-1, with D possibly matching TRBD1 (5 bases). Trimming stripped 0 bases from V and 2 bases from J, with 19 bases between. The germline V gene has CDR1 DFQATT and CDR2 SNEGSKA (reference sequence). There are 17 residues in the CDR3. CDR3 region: CSARDRVFSGLNTEAFF. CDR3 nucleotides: TGCAGTGCTAGAGACAGGGTTTTTTCCGGGCTAAACACTGAAGCTTTCTTT.

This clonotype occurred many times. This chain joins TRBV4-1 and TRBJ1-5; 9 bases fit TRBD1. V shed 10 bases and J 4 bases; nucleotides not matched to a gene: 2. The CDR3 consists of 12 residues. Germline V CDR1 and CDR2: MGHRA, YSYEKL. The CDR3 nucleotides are TGCGCCACCGGACAGGGGAATCAGCCCCAGCATTTT. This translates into CATGQGNQPQHF.

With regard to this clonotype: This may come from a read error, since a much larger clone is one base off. CDR3: CSAREVGGLTEASF. The DNA of the CDR3 is TGCAGTGCTAGAGAAGTAGGGGGCTTGACTGAAGCTTCCTTT. The rearrangement joins TRBV20-1 to TRBJ1-1, with 7 nucleotides matching TRBD1. The CDR3 covers 14 residues. Germline CDR1 and CDR2: DFQATT and SNEGSKA (reference sequence).

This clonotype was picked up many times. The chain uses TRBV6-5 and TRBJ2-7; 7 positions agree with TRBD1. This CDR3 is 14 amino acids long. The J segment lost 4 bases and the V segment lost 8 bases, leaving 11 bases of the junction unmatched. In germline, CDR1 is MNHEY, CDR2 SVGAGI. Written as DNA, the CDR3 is TGTGCCAGCCAACATCGAGGGGGCGAGTACGAGCAGTACTTC. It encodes CASQHRGGEYEQYF.